Described below is a single T cell receptor beta chain sequence and its context. The method was immunoSEQ multiplex PCR; TCRdb's version includes in-frame clones alone and lacks a portion of them. The sample has tens of thousands of clones, roughly 80% seen once. The data belong to a study of cytotoxic CD8 clonotypes in ibrutinib-treated CLL. Trimming shortened V by 5 bases and J by 0 bases, and 8 bases separated the two germline ends. Germline CDR1 and CDR2: MDHEN and SYDVKM. This CDR3 has 15 amino acids. This sample comprised PBMCs, obtained after 24 months of ibrutinib treatment. The clonotype originates from a human donor with chronic lymphocytic leukemia. The V call is TRBV28, the J call TRBJ2-6; D may be TRBD1 (5 bases). The CDR3 DNA reads TGTGCCAGCAGTGCGGACAACTCTGGGGCCAACGTCCTGACTTTC. Protein: CASSADNSGANVLTF.